Below, 14 T cell receptor beta chains from the same sample are listed, as sequenced in a study of T-cell memory formation after mild COVID-19. TCRdb recomputed calls from the 5' RACE reads with MiXCR, one row per CDR3 protein. The repertoire holds about 540,000 distinct CDR3 sequences, roughly 20% seen once, with approximately 13% in the top ten. Sequences were obtained from PBMCs or a T cell subset sorted from them (not recorded which). These receptors were collected from an adult woman who had mild COVID-19 (a few samples of this study predate the infection). Cell type and time point are not known.

This clonotype has only a few counts. The V gene is TRBV11-3, the J gene TRBJ2-5, with TRBD2 identical over 10 bases. The CDR3 has 16 amino acids. The germline gives CDR1 SGHNT, CDR2 YENEEA. Trimming took 5 bases from V and 6 from J; bases not matched to a gene: 12. The CDR3 DNA is TGTGCCAGCAGCCCAAAGCGGGAGGGCCTGGATAAGACCCAGTACTTC. Translated, it gives CASSPKREGLDKTQYF.

In its sample, this clonotype was seen a few times. V gene TRBV7-6 combines with J gene TRBJ2-5; D may be TRBD1 or TRBD2 (5 bases each). Trimming shortened V by 3 bases and J by 5 bases, and 13 bases separated the two germline ends. CDR1 is SGHVS and CDR2 is FNYEAQ in the germline V gene. The CDR3 is 14 amino acids. Here the CDR3 DNA reads TGTGCCAGCAGCTTGGGGAACAGGAGGGAGACCCAGTACTTC. It specifies CASSLGNRRETQYF.

This chain uses TRBV11-1 with TRBJ2-3, with TRBD1 matching 9 bases. The J segment lost 4 bases and the V segment lost 4 bases, leaving 9 bases of the junction unmatched. Germline V gives CDR1 SGHAT, CDR2 FQDESV (reference sequence). CDR3 length equals 16 residues. CDR3 bases: TGTGCCAGCAGCTATTCCGGGACAGGGTATGCAGATACGCAGTATTTT. The encoded protein is CASSYSGTGYADTQYF.

This clonotype was seen more than once but under ten times. V usage is TRBV7-2 and J usage is TRBJ2-1; 10 bases line up with TRBD2. Germline assignment: CDR1 SGHTA and CDR2 FQGNSA. This CDR3 comprises 18 residues. V lost 1 base, J lost 0 bases, and 6 bases stayed unmatched. CDR3 bases: TGTGCCAGCAGCTTAGAAATGGCTAGCGGGAGCTCCTACAATGAGCAGTTCTTC. Translated, it gives CASSLEMASGSSYNEQFF.

This clonotype was observed once. The V call is TRBV25-1, the J call TRBJ1-1, with unresolved D. Germline CDR1 reads MGHDK; CDR2 reads SYGVNS. CDR3 length equals 16 residues. V lost 3 bases and J 3 bases, leaving 17 bases between the germline ends. CDR3 protein: CASSDRAPAGDTEAFF. CDR3 bases: TGTGCCAGCAGTGACCGGGCGCCGGCGGGCGACACTGAAGCTTTCTTT.

This clonotype came up many times. The chain has TRBV5-5 and TRBJ2-3; 7 bases align to TRBD1. Per germline, CDR1 SGHKS and CDR2 YYEKEE (reference sequence). V dropped 0 bases and J dropped 4; count of bases not matched to a gene: 5. The CDR3 length is 15 residues. CDR3 amino acids: CASSLGQGNADTQYF. For the CDR3, the DNA is TGTGCCAGCAGCTTGGGACAGGGAAACGCAGATACGCAGTATTTT.

This clonotype was counted at least ten times. V usage is TRBV12-3 or TRBV12-4 and J usage is TRBJ1-4; 7 positions agree with TRBD1. The CDR3 has 15 amino acids. Unmatched junction bases numbered 8, after V lost 5 bases and J lost 5 bases. The chain's CDR3 is CASSLTGVGNEKLFF. The CDR3 nucleotides read TGTGCCAGCAGTCTCACAGGGGTCGGAAATGAAAAACTGTTTTTT.

There are many counts of this clonotype. V is TRBV19 and J is TRBJ2-1; 7 bases are shared with TRBD1. The CDR3 has 14 residues. From germline, CDR1 is LNHDA and CDR2 SQIVND (reference sequence). V was clipped by 5 bases and J by 7 bases; unmatched bases: 8. CDR3 protein: CASSFTDRVNEQFF. The CDR3 DNA is TGTGCCAGTAGTTTTACAGACAGGGTGAATGAGCAGTTCTTC.

There are a few counts of this clonotype. The chain carries TRBV6-1 and TRBJ1-1; D may be TRBD1 (6 bases). CDR1 and CDR2 from the germline V gene are MNHNS and SASEGT. The length of the CDR3 is 15 residues. V lost 1 base and J lost 5, with 14 bases in between. CDR3 sequence: CASSEEWGPRTEAFF. The CDR3 region has the DNA TGTGCCAGCAGTGAAGAGTGGGGGCCCCGGACTGAAGCTTTCTTT.

There are a few counts of this clonotype. The chain uses TRBV7-3 and TRBJ1-2; D uncertain. This CDR3 region has 14 residues. The germline V gene encodes CDR1 SGHTA and CDR2 FQGTGA. V lost 5 bases and J 3 bases, leaving 13 bases between the germline ends. In nucleotides, the CDR3 is TGTGCCAGCAGCCCCACGGGGATAGACTATGGCTACACCTTC. The encoded protein is CASSPTGIDYGYTF.

This clonotype was seen ten or more times. V gene TRBV7-6 combines with J gene TRBJ2-5; 8 bases line up with TRBD2. The V and J ends lost 3 bases and 2 bases, in that order; junction bases with no gene match: 8. The germline V gene has CDR1 SGHVS and CDR2 FNYEAQ. The CDR3 contains 16 residues. CDR3 residues: CASSLASAGAQETQYF. CDR3 nucleotide sequence: TGTGCCAGCAGCTTGGCTTCAGCGGGAGCACAAGAGACCCAGTACTTC.

J is TRBJ2-3 and V is TRBV20-1; 10 bases fit TRBD2. Germline loops: CDR1 DFQATT, CDR2 SNEGSKA (reference sequence). Losses at the gene ends were 5 bases for V and 2 bases for J; bases not matched to a gene: 10. This CDR3 region has 16 residues. The CDR3 region is CSAPSRSGGATDTQYF. The CDR3 DNA reads TGCAGTGCTCCCTCGAGAAGCGGGGGGGCCACAGATACGCAGTATTTT.

This clonotype was counted a few times. This sequence joins TRBV5-5 and TRBJ1-1, with D possibly matching TRBD1 (5 bases). Germline V gives CDR1 SGHKS, CDR2 YYEKEE (reference sequence). The germline V and J ends were trimmed by 1 base and 0 bases, with 16 bases remaining between them. The CDR3 is 17 amino acids. The CDR3 DNA reads TGTGCCAGCAGCTTGTGGGGGGACCGACGCATGAACACTGAAGCTTTCTTT. Encoded protein: CASSLWGDRRMNTEAFF.

The genes are TRBV5-5 and TRBJ1-6; TRBD1 aligns across 7 bases. This CDR3 contains 16 residues. Per germline, CDR1 SGHKS and CDR2 YYEKEE (reference sequence). The trim removed 3 bases at V and 5 bases at J, leaving 8 bases unmatched. The CDR3 DNA follows: TGTGCCAGCAGCTCACCCCCCGGGACAGATAATTCACCCCTCCACTTT. It specifies CASSSPPGTDNSPLHF.